This T cell receptor (beta chain) was identified in a study of blood T cell repertoires in COVID-19. Overall study context: Sites in the United States, Italy and Spain provided acute and convalescent COVID-19 samples.

The germline V gene has CDR1 SNHLY and CDR2 FYNNEI. The CDR3 length is 15 residues. Losses at the gene ends were 7 bases for V and 0 bases for J; bases not matched to a gene: 2. Sequencing was performed with immunoSEQ multiplex PCR; in TCRdb, only in-frame clones are kept and a portion is missing. The sample consists of about 280,000 clones, 70% to 90% of them appearing once. Material for sequencing was peripheral blood. V and J are TRBV2 and TRBJ2-2; 10 bases are a match to TRBD1. The clonotype originates from a woman in her sixties or seventies with COVID-19, enrolled during active disease. The CDR3 loop reads CASTGTGANTGELFF. The CDR3 DNA reads TGTGCCAGCACCGGGACAGGGGCGAACACCGGGGAGCTGTTTTTT.